The present T cell receptor (beta chain) was sequenced within a study of beta chain features in type 1 diabetes. Overall study context: Patients did not differ from healthy donors in age, gender or cell yield. Study-wide points: Shorter TCRB CDR3s, moderately but significantly so, were found in Type 1 diabetes patients in all four CD4+ subsets.

Reverse transcription of all isolated RNA meant that expressed TCRB transcripts were sequenced. Sequencing was performed with immunoSEQ multiplex PCR; in TCRdb, only in-frame clones are kept and a portion is missing. Counted here are 500,000 to 800,000 clones, around an eighth occurring once; the ten biggest clones make up around 0.12%. Sorting produced populations that all topped 95% purity. Comment on this clone: The target antigen is unknown.

The clonotype comes from a man between 25 and 39 years old with type 1 diabetes. Sample: naive CD4+ T cells from blood.

In DNA, the CDR3 is TGTGCCAGCAGCTCACAGGGTAGCAATCAGCCCCAGCATTTT. Protein: CASSSQGSNQPQHF. V and J are TRBV2 and TRBJ1-5, with D perhaps matching TRBD1 (6 bases). V dropped 6 bases and J dropped 0 bases, with 9 bases sitting between them. CDR3 size: 14 residues. In germline, CDR1 is SNHLY, CDR2 FYNNEI.